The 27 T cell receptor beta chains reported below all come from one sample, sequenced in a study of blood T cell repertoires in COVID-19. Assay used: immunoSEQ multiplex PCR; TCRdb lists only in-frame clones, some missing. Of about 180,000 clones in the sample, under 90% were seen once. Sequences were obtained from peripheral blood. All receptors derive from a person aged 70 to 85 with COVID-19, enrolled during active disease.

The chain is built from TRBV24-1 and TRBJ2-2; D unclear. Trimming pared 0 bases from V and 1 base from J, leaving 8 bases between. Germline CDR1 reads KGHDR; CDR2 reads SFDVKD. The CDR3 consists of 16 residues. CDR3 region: CATSDLGSQNTGELFF. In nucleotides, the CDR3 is TGTGCCACCAGTGATTTGGGTAGTCAGAACACCGGGGAGCTGTTTTTT.

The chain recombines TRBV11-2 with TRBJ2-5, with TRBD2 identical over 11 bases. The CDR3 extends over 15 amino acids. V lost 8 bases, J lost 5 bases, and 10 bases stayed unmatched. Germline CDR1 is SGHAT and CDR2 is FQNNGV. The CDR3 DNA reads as TGTGCCAGCGGAACTAGCGGGGGCCCCCGTGAGACCCAGTACTTC. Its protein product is CASGTSGGPRETQYF.

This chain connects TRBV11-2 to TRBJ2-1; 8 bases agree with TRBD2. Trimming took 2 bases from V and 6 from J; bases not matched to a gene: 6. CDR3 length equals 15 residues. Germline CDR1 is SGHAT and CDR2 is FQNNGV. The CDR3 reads CASSLQAGVSNEQFF. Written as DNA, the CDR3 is TGTGCCAGCAGCTTACAAGCGGGAGTCAGCAATGAGCAGTTCTTC.

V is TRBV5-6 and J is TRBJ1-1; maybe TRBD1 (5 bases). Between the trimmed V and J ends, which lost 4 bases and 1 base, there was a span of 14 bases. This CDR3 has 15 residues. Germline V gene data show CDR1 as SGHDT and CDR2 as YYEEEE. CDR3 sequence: CASSLLDQGNTEAFF. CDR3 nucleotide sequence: TGTGCCAGCAGCCTTTTGGACCAGGGGAACACTGAAGCTTTCTTT. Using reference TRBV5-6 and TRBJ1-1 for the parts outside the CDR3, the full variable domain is DAGVTQSPTHLIKTRGQQVTLRCSPKSGHDTVSWYQQALGQGPQFIFQYYEEEERQRGNFPDRFSGHQFPNYSSELNVNALLLGDSALYLCASSLLDQGNTEAFFGQGTRLTVV.

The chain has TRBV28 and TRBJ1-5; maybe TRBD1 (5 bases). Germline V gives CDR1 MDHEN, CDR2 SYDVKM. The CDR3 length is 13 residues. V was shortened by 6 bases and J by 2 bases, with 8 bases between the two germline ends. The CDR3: CASRRDRNQPQHF. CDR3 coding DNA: TGTGCCAGCAGGCGGGACCGCAATCAGCCCCAGCATTTT.

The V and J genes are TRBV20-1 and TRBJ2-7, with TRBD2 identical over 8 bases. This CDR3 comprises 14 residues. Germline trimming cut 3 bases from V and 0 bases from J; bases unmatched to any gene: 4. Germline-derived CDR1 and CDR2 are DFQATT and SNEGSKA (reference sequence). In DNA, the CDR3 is TGCAGTGCTAGTTTAGCGGGAAGCTCCTACGAGCAGTACTTC. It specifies CSASLAGSSYEQYF.

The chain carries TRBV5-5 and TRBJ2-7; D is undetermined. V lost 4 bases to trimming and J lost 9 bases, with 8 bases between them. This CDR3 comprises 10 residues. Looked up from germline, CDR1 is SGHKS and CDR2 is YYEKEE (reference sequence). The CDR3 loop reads CASSGTGQYF. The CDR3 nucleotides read TGTGCCAGCAGCGGCACGGGGCAGTACTTC.

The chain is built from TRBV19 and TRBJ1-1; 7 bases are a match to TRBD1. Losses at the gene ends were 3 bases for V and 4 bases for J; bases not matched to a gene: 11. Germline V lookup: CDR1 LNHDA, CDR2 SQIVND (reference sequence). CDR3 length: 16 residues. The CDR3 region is CASSMLYRGRRTEAFF. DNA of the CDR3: TGTGCCAGTAGTATGCTTTACAGGGGTAGGCGCACTGAAGCTTTCTTT.

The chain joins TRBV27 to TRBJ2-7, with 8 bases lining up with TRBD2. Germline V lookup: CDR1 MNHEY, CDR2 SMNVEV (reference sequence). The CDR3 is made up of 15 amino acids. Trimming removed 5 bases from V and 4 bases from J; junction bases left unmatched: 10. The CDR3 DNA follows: TGTGCCAGCAGTGTCTCGGGGGGGGAAACTTACGAGCAGTACTTC. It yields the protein CASSVSGGETYEQYF.

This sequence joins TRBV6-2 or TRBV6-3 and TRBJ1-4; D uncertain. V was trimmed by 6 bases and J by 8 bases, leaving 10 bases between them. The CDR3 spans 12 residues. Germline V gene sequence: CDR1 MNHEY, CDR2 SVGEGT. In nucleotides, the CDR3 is TGTGCCAGCAGCCTATCGGGGGAAAAACTGTTTTTT. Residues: CASSLSGEKLFF.

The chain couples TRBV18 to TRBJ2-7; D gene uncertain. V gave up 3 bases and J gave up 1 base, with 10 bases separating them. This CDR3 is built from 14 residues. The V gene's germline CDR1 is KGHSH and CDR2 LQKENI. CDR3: CASSPTDWSYEQYF. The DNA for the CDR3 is TGTGCCAGCTCACCTACAGATTGGTCCTACGAGCAGTACTTC. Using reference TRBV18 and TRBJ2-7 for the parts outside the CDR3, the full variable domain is NAGVMQNPRHLVRRRGQEARLRCSPMKGHSHVYWYRQLPEEGLKFMVYLQKENIIDESGMPKERFSAEFPKEGPSILRIQQVVRGDSAAYFCASSPTDWSYEQYFGPGTRLTVT.

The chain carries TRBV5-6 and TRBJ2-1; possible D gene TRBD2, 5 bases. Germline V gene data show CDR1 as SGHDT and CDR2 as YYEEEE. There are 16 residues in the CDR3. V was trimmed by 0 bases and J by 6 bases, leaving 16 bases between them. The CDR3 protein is CASSLAFRGIGNEQFF. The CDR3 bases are TGTGCCAGCAGCTTGGCCTTTAGAGGGATCGGCAATGAGCAGTTCTTC.

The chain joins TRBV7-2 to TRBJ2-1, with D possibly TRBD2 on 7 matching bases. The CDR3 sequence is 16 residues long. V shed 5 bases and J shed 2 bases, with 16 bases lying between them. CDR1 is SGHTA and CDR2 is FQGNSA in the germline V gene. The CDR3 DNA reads TGTGCCAGCAGCAAAGGGGAGGGGGGTGCCTACAATGAGCAGTTCTTC. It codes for CASSKGEGGAYNEQFF.

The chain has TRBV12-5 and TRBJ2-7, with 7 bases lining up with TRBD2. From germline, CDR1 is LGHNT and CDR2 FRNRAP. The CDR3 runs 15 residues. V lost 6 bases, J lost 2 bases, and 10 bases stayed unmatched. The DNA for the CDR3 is TGTGCTAGTGGGCGTACGTCGGGGGGAACCTACGAGCAGTACTTC. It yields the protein CASGRTSGGTYEQYF.

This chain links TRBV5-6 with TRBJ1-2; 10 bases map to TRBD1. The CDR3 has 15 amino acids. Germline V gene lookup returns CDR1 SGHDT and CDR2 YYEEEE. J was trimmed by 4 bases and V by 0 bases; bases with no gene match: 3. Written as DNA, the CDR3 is TGTGCCAGCAGCTTGGTGGGGACAGGGGTCTATGGCTACACCTTC. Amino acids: CASSLVGTGVYGYTF.

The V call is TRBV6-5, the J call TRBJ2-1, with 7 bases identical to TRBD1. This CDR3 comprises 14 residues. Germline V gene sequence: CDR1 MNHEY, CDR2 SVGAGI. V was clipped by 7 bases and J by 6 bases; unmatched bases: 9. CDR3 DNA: TGTGCCAGCACCACAGGGGTCCCCCCCAATGAGCAGTTCTTC. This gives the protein CASTTGVPPNEQFF.

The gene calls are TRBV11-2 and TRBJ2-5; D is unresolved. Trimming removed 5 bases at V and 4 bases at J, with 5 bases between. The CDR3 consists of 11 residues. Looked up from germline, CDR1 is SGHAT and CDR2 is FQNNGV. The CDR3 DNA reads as TGTGCCAGCAGCGGCTTAGAGACCCAGTACTTC. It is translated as CASSGLETQYF.

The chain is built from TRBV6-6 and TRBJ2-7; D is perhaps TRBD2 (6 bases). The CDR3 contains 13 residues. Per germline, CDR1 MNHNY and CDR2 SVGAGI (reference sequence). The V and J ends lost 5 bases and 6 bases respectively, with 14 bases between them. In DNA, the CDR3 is TGTGCCAGCAGTCATCCGACTAGTCGCGAGCAGTACTTC. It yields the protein CASSHPTSREQYF.

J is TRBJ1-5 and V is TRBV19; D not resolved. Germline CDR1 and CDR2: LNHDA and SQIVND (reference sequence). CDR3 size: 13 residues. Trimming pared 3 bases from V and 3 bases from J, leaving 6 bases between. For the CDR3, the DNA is TGTGCCAGTAGTATGACACCCAATCAGCCCCAGCATTTT. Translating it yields CASSMTPNQPQHF.

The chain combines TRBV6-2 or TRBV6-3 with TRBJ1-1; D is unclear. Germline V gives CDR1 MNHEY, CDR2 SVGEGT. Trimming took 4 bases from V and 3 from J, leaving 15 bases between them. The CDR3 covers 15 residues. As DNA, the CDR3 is TGTGCCAGCAGTTTCTCCTTAAGCGCACACACTGAAGCTTTCTTT. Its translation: CASSFSLSAHTEAFF.

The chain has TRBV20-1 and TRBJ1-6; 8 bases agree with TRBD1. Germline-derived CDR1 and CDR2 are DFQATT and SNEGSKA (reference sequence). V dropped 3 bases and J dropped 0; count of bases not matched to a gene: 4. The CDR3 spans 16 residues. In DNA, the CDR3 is TGCAGTGCTAGTACTCAGGGGGCCTCCTATAATTCACCCCTCCACTTT. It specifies CSASTQGASYNSPLHF.

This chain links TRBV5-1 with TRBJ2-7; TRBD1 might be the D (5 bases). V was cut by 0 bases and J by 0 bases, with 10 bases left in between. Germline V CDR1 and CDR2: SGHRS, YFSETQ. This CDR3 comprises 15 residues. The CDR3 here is CASSLARASSYEQYF. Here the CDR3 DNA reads TGCGCCAGCAGCTTGGCCAGGGCGAGCTCCTACGAGCAGTACTTC. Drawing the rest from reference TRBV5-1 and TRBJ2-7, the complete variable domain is KAGVTQTPRYLIKTRGQQVTLSCSPISGHRSVSWYQQTPGQGLQFLFEYFSETQRNKGNFPGRFSGRQFSNSRSEMNVSTLELGDSALYLCASSLARASSYEQYFGPGTRLTVT.

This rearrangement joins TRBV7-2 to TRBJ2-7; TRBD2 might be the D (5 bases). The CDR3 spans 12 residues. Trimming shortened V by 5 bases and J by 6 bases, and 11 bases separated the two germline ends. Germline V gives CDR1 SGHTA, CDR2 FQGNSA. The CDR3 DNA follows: TGTGCCAGCAGCAAATTACGGGGCGAGCAGTACTTC. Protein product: CASSKLRGEQYF. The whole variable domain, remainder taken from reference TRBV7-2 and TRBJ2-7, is GAGVSQSPSNKVTEKGKDVELRCDPISGHTALYWYRQSLGQGLEFLIYFQGNSAPDKSGLPSDRFSAERTGGSVSTLTIQRTQQEDSAVYLCASSKLRGEQYFGPGTRLTVT.

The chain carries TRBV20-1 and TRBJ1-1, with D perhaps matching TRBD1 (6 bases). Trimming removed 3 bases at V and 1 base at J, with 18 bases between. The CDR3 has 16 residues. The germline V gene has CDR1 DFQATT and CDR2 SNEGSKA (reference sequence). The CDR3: CSASTRGASKNTEAFF. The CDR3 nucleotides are TGCAGTGCTAGTACCCGGGGGGCTAGTAAGAACACTGAAGCTTTCTTT.

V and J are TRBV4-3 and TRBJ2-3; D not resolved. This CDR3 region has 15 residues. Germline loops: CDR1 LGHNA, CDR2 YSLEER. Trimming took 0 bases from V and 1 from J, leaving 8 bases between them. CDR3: CASSQEFLRTDTQYF. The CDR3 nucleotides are TGCGCCAGCAGCCAAGAGTTTCTTCGCACAGATACGCAGTATTTT.

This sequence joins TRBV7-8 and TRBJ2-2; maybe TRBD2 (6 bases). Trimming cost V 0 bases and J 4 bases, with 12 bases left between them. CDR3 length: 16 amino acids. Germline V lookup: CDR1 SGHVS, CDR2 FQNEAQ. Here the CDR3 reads CASSLAGGGITGELFF. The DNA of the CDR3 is TGTGCCAGCAGCTTAGCGGGGGGTGGGATCACCGGGGAGCTGTTTTTT.

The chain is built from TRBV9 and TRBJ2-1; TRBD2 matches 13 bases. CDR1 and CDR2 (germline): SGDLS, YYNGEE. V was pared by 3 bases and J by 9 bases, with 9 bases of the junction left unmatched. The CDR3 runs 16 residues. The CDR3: CASSDYRLAGGGEQFF. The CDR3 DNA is TGTGCCAGCAGCGATTACAGACTAGCGGGGGGAGGTGAGCAGTTCTTC.